One and the same sample provided the 13 T cell receptor beta chains below, sequenced in a study of shared clonotypes between healthy human individuals. The naive CD8 subset, CD45RO-negative cells positively selected for CCR7, excluded terminally differentiated effector memory CD45RA+ cells. Assay: immunoSEQ multiplex PCR; the TCRdb copy retains only in-frame clones and omits some. The repertoire holds around 1.9 million clones, with about 93% as singletons. Sequencing was carried out using naive CD8+ T cells from PBMCs. These receptors were taken from a man aged 18-30 years in good health. Some clones in this sample may be carry-over from other donors' samples.

The chain carries TRBV27 and TRBJ2-7; the D is unclear. The CDR3 length is 15 residues. V dropped 2 bases and J dropped 1 base, with 12 bases sitting between them. CDR1 is MNHEY, CDR2 SMNVEV, per germline (reference sequence). The CDR3 is CASSLTASLSYEQYF. The CDR3 nucleotides read TGTGCCAGCAGTTTAACAGCGAGTCTGTCCTACGAGCAGTACTTC.

The chain links TRBV28 to TRBJ2-1; D is uncertain. The germline V gene encodes CDR1 MDHEN and CDR2 SYDVKM. The CDR3 is made up of 15 amino acids. Trimming took 3 bases from V and 8 from J, leaving 17 bases between them. The CDR3 coding sequence is TGTGCCAGCAGTTTGTGGGTAACGGCTTCGGATGAGCAGTTCTTC. Amino acid sequence: CASSLWVTASDEQFF.

V usage is TRBV6-5 and J usage is TRBJ1-5, with D unresolved. The CDR3 consists of 13 residues. Looked up from germline, CDR1 is MNHEY and CDR2 is SVGAGI. Deletions cut 4 bases from V and 4 bases from J, with 8 bases between. The CDR3 DNA follows: TGTGCCAGCAGTTCCTTCACAAATCAGCCCCAGCATTTT. This gives the protein CASSSFTNQPQHF.

The chain combines TRBV27 with TRBJ1-1; no clear D gene. The V end lost 5 bases, the J end lost 3 bases, and 16 bases lay between the germline ends. The CDR3 loop spans 15 amino acids. Germline CDR1 MNHEY, CDR2 SMNVEV (reference sequence). The CDR3 DNA reads as TGTGCCAGCAGTCCCACGTCGGACGGTTACACTGAAGCTTTCTTT. It specifies CASSPTSDGYTEAFF.

The V and J genes are TRBV27 and TRBJ2-7, with D perhaps TRBD1 (5 bases). The CDR3 sequence is 16 residues long. Germline CDR1 MNHEY, CDR2 SMNVEV (reference sequence). The V end was cut by 3 bases, the J end by 3 bases, with 18 bases between. The CDR3 coding sequence is TGTGCCAGCAGTTTCTCGTCTGGAGACAGCCTCTACGAGCAGTACTTC. This gives the protein CASSFSSGDSLYEQYF.

Of note for this clone: Sequence at one end of the junction differs from germline and may be a read error. The rearrangement uses TRBV7-9 and TRBJ1-5; no clear D gene. The CDR3 loop spans 13 amino acids. Germline CDR1 SEHNR, CDR2 FQNEAQ (reference sequence). The CDR3 reads CASSQDYSQPQHF. The CDR3 bases are TGCGCCAGCAGCCAAGATTATTCTCAGCCCCAGCATTTT.

The chain joins TRBV6-5 to TRBJ1-2; TRBD1 might be the D (6 bases). There are 14 residues in the CDR3. Germline V gene sequence: CDR1 MNHEY, CDR2 SVGAGI. Trimming took off 8 bases at V and 4 bases at J, with 17 bases between the two ends. This CDR3 is CASGGTGGLYGYTF. The CDR3 DNA follows: TGTGCCAGCGGAGGAACTGGGGGGCTCTATGGCTACACCTTC.

Of note for this clone: Other DNA sequences from this sample encode an identical CDR3 as well. The DNA of the CDR3 is TGTGCCAGCAGTTACTCCGGGGTTGGCACTGAAGCTTTCTTT. Its translation: CASSYSGVGTEAFF. The chain has TRBV6-5 and TRBJ1-1; unclear D gene. V was pared by 0 bases and J by 4 bases, with 9 bases between. This CDR3 is 14 amino acids long. The V gene's germline CDR1 is MNHEY and CDR2 SVGAGI.

The chain carries TRBV10-3 and TRBJ1-6, with TRBD1 identical over 8 bases. The CDR3 totals 14 residues. The germline gives CDR1 ENHRY, CDR2 SYGVKD. The CDR3 DNA sequence: TGTGCGATCGGGACAGGATCCCGACAGGCACCCCTCCACTTT. It specifies CAIGTGSRQAPLHF.

The chain is built from TRBV19 and TRBJ1-5; D unclear. Germline CDR1 LNHDA, CDR2 SQIVND (reference sequence). The V end lost 1 base, the J end lost 4 bases, and 11 bases lay between the germline ends. This CDR3 region has 15 residues. DNA of the CDR3: TGTGCCAGTAGTATAGCGTGGCTGAGGAATCAGCCCCAGCATTTT. This codes for CASSIAWLRNQPQHF.

This chain uses TRBV7-9 with TRBJ1-2; D remains unclear. Deletions cut 7 bases from V and 8 bases from J, with 14 bases between. Germline V lookup: CDR1 SEHNR, CDR2 FQNEAQ (reference sequence). The CDR3 spans 12 residues. CDR3: CASMDGREGYTF. In DNA form, the CDR3 reads TGTGCCAGCATGGACGGTCGTGAGGGCTACACCTTC.

This chain uses TRBV13 with TRBJ2-7; tentatively, D is TRBD2 (6 bases). The V and J ends lost 2 bases and 4 bases respectively, with 12 bases between them. CDR1 is PRHDT, CDR2 FYEKMQ, per germline (reference sequence). There are 14 residues in the CDR3. The CDR3 is CASSLYAGSYEQYF. In DNA form, the CDR3 reads TGTGCCAGCAGCTTATACGCCGGGAGTTACGAGCAGTACTTC.

V gene TRBV5-1 combines with J gene TRBJ2-7, with D perhaps matching TRBD1 or TRBD2 (5 bases each). Germline loops: CDR1 SGHRS, CDR2 YFSETQ. V lost 4 bases, J lost 4 bases, and 21 bases lay in between. CDR3 length equals 16 residues. The CDR3 loop is CASSPNRDRLRYEQYF. CDR3 DNA: TGCGCCAGCAGCCCAAACCGGGACCGCCTGAGGTACGAGCAGTACTTC.